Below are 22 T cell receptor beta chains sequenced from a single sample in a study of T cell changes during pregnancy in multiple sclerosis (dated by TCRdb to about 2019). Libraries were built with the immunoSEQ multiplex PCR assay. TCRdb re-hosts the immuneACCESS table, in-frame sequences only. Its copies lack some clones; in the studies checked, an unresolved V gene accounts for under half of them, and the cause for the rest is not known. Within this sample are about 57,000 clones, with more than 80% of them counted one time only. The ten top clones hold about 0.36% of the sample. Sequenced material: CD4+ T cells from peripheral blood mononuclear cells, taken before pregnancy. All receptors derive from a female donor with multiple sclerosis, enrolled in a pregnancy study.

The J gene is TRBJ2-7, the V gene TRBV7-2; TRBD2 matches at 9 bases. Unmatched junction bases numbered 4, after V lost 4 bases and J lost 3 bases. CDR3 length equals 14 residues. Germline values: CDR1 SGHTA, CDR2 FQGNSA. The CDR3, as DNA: TGTGCCAGCAGCTCGACTAGCGGAGTCTACGAGCAGTACTTC. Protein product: CASSSTSGVYEQYF.

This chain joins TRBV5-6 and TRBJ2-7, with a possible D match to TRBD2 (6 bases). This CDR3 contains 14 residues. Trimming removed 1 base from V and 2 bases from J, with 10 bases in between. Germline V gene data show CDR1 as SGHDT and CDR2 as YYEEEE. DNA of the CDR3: TGTGCCAGCAGCTTGCGCGGGGACGCCTACGAGCAGTACTTC. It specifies CASSLRGDAYEQYF.

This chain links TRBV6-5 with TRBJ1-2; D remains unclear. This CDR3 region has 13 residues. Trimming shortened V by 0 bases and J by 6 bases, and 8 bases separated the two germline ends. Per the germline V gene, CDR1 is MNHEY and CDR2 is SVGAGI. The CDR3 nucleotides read TGTGCCAGCAGTTACTCTCGGGATCATGGCTACACCTTC. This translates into CASSYSRDHGYTF.

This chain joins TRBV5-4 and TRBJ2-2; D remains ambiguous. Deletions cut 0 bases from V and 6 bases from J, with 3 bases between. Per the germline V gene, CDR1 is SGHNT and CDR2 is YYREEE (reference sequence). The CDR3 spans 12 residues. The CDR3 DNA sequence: TGTGCCAGCAGCTTGGGCGCCGGGGAGCTGTTTTTT. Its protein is CASSLGAGELFF.

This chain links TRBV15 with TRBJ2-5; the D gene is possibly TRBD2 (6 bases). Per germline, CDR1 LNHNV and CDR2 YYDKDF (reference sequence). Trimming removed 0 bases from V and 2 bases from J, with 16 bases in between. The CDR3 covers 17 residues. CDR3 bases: TGTGCCACCAGCAGAGATCAGACGGGGGATTTGCAAGAGACCCAGTACTTC. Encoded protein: CATSRDQTGDLQETQYF.

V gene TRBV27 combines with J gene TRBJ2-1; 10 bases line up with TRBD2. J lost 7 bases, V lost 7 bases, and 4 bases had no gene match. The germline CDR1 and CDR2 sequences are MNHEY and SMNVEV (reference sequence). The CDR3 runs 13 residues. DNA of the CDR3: TGTGCCAGCACTAGCGGGAGTTTAAATGAGCAGTTCTTC. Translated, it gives CASTSGSLNEQFF.

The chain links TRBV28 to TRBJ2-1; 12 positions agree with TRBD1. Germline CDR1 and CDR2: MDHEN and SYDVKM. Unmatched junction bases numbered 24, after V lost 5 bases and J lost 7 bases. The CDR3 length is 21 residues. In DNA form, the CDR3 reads TGTGCCAGCAGTCCCCAAGGTCTTCGGGACAGGGGGCGCGGTCAACTGAATGAGCAGTTCTTC. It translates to CASSPQGLRDRGRGQLNEQFF. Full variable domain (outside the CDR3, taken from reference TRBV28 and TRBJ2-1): DVKVTQSSRYLVKRTGEKVFLECVQDMDHENMFWYRQDPGLGLRLIYFSYDVKMKEKGDIPEGYSVSREKKERFSLILESASTNQTSMYLCASSPQGLRDRGRGQLNEQFFGPGTRLTVL.

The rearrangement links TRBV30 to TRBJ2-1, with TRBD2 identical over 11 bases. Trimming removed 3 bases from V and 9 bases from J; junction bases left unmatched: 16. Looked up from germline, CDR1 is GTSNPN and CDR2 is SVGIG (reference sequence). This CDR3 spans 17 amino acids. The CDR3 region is CAWRPTGLAGGGGEQFF. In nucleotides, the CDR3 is TGTGCCTGGAGGCCTACCGGGCTAGCGGGAGGCGGAGGTGAGCAGTTCTTC.

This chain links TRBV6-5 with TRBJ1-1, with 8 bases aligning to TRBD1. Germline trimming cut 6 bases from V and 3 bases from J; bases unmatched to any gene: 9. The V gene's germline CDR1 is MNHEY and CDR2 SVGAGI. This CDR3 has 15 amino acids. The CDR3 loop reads CASRNQGAGDTEAFF. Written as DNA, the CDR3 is TGTGCCAGCAGAAATCAGGGGGCAGGGGACACTGAAGCTTTCTTT.

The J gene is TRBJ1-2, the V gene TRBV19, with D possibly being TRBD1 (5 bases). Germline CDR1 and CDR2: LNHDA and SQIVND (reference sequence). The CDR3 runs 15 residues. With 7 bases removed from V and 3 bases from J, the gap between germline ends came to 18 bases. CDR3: CASTGRDAGDYGYTF. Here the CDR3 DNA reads TGTGCCAGTACCGGCCGGGACGCGGGGGACTATGGCTACACCTTC.

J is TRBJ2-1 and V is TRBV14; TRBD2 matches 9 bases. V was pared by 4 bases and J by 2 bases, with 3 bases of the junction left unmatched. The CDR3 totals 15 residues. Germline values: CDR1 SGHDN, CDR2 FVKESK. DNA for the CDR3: TGTGCCAGCAGCCGGGGCGGGGGGGCCTACAATGAGCAGTTCTTC. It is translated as CASSRGGGAYNEQFF.

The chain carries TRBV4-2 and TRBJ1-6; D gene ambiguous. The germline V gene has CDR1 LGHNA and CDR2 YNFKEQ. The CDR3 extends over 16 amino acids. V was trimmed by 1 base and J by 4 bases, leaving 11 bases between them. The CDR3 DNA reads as TGTGCCAGCAGCCAAGTTCAAACAGAATATAATTCACCCCTCCACTTT. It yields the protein CASSQVQTEYNSPLHF.

The CDR3 DNA reads TGTGCCAGCAGTGAACAGGGGGAAACCTACGAGCAGTACTTC. It yields the protein CASSEQGETYEQYF. The J gene is TRBJ2-7, the V gene TRBV2; 7 positions agree with TRBD1. CDR1 and CDR2 (germline): SNHLY, FYNNEI. CDR3 length equals 14 residues. With 2 bases clipped from V and 2 bases from J, the junction kept 3 bases outside the gene matches.

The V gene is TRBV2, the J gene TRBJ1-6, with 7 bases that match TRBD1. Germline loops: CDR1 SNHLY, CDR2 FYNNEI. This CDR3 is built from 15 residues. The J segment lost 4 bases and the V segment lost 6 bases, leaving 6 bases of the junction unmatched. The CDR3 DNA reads TGTGCCAGCAGCAAGGGACAGTCATATAATTCACCCCTCCACTTT. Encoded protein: CASSKGQSYNSPLHF.

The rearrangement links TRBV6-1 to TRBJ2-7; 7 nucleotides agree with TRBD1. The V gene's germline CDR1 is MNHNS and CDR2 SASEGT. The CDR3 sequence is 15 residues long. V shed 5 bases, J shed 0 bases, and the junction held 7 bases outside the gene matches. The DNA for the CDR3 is TGTGCCAGCAGTCTTCAACAGGGGCGCTCCTACGAGCAGTACTTC. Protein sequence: CASSLQQGRSYEQYF.

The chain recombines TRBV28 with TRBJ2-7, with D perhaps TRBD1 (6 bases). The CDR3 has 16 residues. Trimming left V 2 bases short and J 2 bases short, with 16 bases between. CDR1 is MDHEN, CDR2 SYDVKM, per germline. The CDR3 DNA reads TGTGCCAGCAGTTTAACGCCGACAGGTCGGGCCTACGAGCAGTACTTC. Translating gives CASSLTPTGRAYEQYF.

The CDR3 loop reads CASSLRTGPIEQYF. The CDR3 nucleotides read TGTGCCAGCAGTTTACGGACAGGGCCCATCGAGCAGTACTTC. V gene TRBV6-5 combines with J gene TRBJ2-7, with TRBD1 matching over 8 bases. The CDR3 consists of 14 residues. Looked up from germline, CDR1 is MNHEY and CDR2 is SVGAGI. The J segment lost 6 bases and the V segment lost 4 bases, leaving 8 bases of the junction unmatched.

The CDR3 sequence: CSVGPGQGDQPQHF. CDR3 DNA: TGCAGCGTTGGCCCAGGACAGGGTGATCAGCCCCAGCATTTT. The chain combines TRBV29-1 with TRBJ1-5; 8 bases align to TRBD1. CDR1 and CDR2 from the germline V gene are SQVTM and ANQGSEA. This CDR3 comprises 14 residues. With 4 bases clipped from V and 5 bases from J, the junction kept 7 bases outside the gene matches.

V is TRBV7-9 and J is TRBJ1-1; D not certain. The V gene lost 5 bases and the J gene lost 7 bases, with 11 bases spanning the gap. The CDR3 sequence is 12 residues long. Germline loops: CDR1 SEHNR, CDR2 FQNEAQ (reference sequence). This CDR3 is CASSDSGGEAFF. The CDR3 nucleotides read TGTGCCAGCAGCGATAGTGGAGGTGAAGCTTTCTTT. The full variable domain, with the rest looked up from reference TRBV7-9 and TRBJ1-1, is DTGVSQNPRHKITKRGQNVTFRCDPISEHNRLYWYRQTLGQGPEFLTYFQNEAQLEKSRLLSDRFSAERPKGSFSTLEIQRTEQGDSAMYLCASSDSGGEAFFGQGTRLTVV.

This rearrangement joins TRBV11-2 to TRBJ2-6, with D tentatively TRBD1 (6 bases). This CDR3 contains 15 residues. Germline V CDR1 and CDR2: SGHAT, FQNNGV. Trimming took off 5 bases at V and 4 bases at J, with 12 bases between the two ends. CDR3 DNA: TGTGCCAGCAGCAAAAAAGGGACAGGGGCCAACGTCCTGACTTTC. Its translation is CASSKKGTGANVLTF.

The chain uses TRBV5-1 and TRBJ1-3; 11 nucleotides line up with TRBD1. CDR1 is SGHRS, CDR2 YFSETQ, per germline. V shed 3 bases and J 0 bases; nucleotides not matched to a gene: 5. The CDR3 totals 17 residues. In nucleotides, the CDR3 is TGCGCCAGCAGCTCAGGACAGGGGGCCTACTCTGGAAACACCATATATTTT. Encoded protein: CASSSGQGAYSGNTIYF.

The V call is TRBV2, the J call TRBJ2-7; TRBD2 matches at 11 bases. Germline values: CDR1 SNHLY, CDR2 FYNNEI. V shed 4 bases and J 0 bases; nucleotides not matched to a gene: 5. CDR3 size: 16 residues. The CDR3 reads CASSGSSGGTSYEQYF. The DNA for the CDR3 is TGTGCCAGCAGTGGTTCTAGCGGGGGGACCTCCTACGAGCAGTACTTC.